A selection of T cell receptor beta chains follows, all from one sample in a study of blood T cell repertoires in COVID-19. Some clones are missing from TCRdb's copy, which holds only in-frame ones; the method was immunoSEQ multiplex PCR. The sample consists of roughly 180,000 clones, roughly 85% of them appearing once. The sample consisted of PBMCs or T cells enriched from blood (not recorded which). The source is a man aged 60-69 years who had recovered from COVID-19. Both conserved end residues are part of each CDR3. The D gene is left open where the match is weak. The size entry is marked missing in some rows and otherwise reads once, few, many or a size class.

TRBV13	TRBD1	once	TRBJ2-5	CASSRGQQETQYF	TGTGCCAGCAGCAGGGGACAGCAAGAGACCCAGTACTTC
TRBV5-4	TRBD1	-	TRBJ1-2	CASSLPDREDGYTF	TGTGCCAGCAGCTTGCCGGACAGGGAGGATGGCTACACCTTC
TRBV14	-	-	TRBJ1-2	CASSPQPNYGYTF	TGTGCCAGCAGCCCACAGCCTAACTATGGCTACACCTTC
TRBV6-1	TRBD1	-	TRBJ2-2	CASSAPGQGATGELFF	TGTGCCAGCAGTGCCCCGGGACAGGGGGCGACCGGGGAGCTGTTTTTT
TRBV4-2	TRBD1	once	TRBJ1-5	CASSQDRGDQPQHF	TGTGCCAGCAGCCAAGACAGGGGGGATCAGCCCCAGCATTTT
TRBV7-9	TRBD1	-	TRBJ1-3	CASSLRGQVSGNTIYF	TGTGCCAGCAGCTTGAGAGGACAGGTCTCTGGAAACACCATATATTTT
TRBV7-2	TRBD2	-	TRBJ2-3	CASSPGRGGTDTQYF	TGTGCCAGCAGCCCGGGGCGGGGGGGCACAGATACGCAGTATTTT
TRBV6-5	-	-	TRBJ2-1	CASSQTASSYNEQFF	TGTGCCAGCAGCCAAACTGCAAGCTCCTACAATGAGCAGTTCTTC
TRBV14	-	-	TRBJ2-3	CASSQESPRSPQYF	TGTGCCAGCAGCCAAGAGTCCCCGCGGAGCCCGCAGTATTTT
TRBV9	-	-	TRBJ2-7	CASSQGWGQTYEQYF	TGTGCCAGCAGCCAAGGATGGGGACAAACCTACGAGCAGTACTTC